The 25 T cell receptor beta chains in this list originate from one sample, sequenced in a study of T cells in Graves' hyperthyroidism and ophthalmopathy (dated by TCRdb to between 2018 and 2020). Library method: multiplex PCR. Sequencing instrument: Illumina HiSeq 2000. TCR beta CDR3 regions were amplified from RNA transcripts. For the first round of RT-PCR on the TCR CDR3, the HTBI primer set was used together with the Qiagen OneStep RT-PCR kit. Clones were called with MiXCR by TCRdb after fastp trimmed the public reads at Q25, and only in-frame beta chains were retained. Rows are combined by CDR3 protein, so each entry shows the most common genes and DNA. The sample table lists about 620,000 distinct CDR3 sequences, roughly 17% of them with a count of one. The ten largest clones take up around 4% of the sample. The material sequenced was blood. All receptors derive from a woman aged 25 to 39 with Graves' hyperthyroidism.

This clonotype appeared many times. CDR3 in DNA: TGCAGCGTTGGGGCTGGAAAGGGTTCCTACGAGCAGTACTTC. This codes for CSVGAGKGSYEQYF. V usage is TRBV29-1 and J usage is TRBJ2-7; D not resolved. V dropped 4 bases and J dropped 1 base, with 14 bases sitting between them. Germline V lookup: CDR1 SQVTM, CDR2 ANQGSEA. The CDR3 consists of 14 residues.

The sample holds many counts of this clonotype. The chain employs TRBV7-9 and TRBJ2-5; a weak D match, TRBD2 (6 bases). Trimming pared 3 bases from V and 4 bases from J, leaving 9 bases between. There are 13 residues in the CDR3. Germline V lookup: CDR1 SEHNR, CDR2 FQNEAQ (reference sequence). The CDR3 DNA reads as TGTGCCAGCAGCTTCATGGGGGGAGAGACCCAGTACTTC. Its protein is CASSFMGGETQYF.

This clonotype was counted a few times. This clone may be a read error of a much larger clone one base away. The V and J genes are TRBV28 and TRBJ1-5; weak D call: TRBD1 (6 bases). With the DNA end fitting TRBJ2-3 better, the J assignment may be wrong. CDR3 length equals 15 residues. CDR1 is MDHEN, CDR2 SYDVKM, per germline. DNA of the CDR3: TGTGCCAGCAGCCTCGCAGGGGCGCGGAATCAGCCCCAGTATTTT. It encodes CASSLAGARNQPQYF.

This clonotype was recorded many times. This rearrangement joins TRBV28 to TRBJ2-1, with D tentatively TRBD2 (6 bases). Trimming took off 3 bases at V and 8 bases at J, with 14 bases between the two ends. This CDR3 spans 14 amino acids. The germline V gene encodes CDR1 MDHEN and CDR2 SYDVKM. This CDR3 reads CASSFPQTRYEQFF. The CDR3, as DNA: TGTGCCAGCAGTTTCCCCCAGACTAGATATGAGCAGTTCTTC.

J is TRBJ2-7 and V is TRBV5-1; 7 nucleotides align to TRBD1. The CDR3 loop spans 14 amino acids. Losses at the gene ends were 0 bases for V and 4 bases for J; bases not matched to a gene: 4. Germline V lookup: CDR1 SGHRS, CDR2 YFSETQ. CDR3 bases: TGCGCCAGCAGCTTGGCGGGACAGAAGTACGAGCAGTACTTC. Residues: CASSLAGQKYEQYF.

This clonotype was seen only a few times. The chain carries TRBV5-6 and TRBJ2-7; no definite D call. V lost 4 bases and J 2 bases, leaving 7 bases between the germline ends. This CDR3 comprises 12 residues. CDR1 is SGHDT, CDR2 YYEEEE, per germline. The CDR3 nucleotides read TGTGCCAGCAGCCAGGTCACCTACGAGCAGTACTTC. Its protein is CASSQVTYEQYF.

A few counts support this clonotype. Since a much larger clone is just one base distant, this may be a read error. J is TRBJ2-3 and V is TRBV7-9; D call uncertain. This CDR3 has 12 amino acids. V was shortened by 6 bases and J by 0 bases, with 4 bases between the two germline ends. CDR1 is SEHNR and CDR2 is FQNEAQ in the germline V gene (reference sequence). The CDR3 DNA reads as TGTGCCAGCAGGTGGAGCACAGATACGCAGTATTTT. Translating it yields CASRWSTDTQYF.

This clonotype was counted ten times or more. The rearrangement joins TRBV24-1 to TRBJ2-1, with D unclear. Germline CDR1 is KGHDR and CDR2 is SFDVKD. V was pared by 0 bases and J by 6 bases, with 8 bases between. This CDR3 contains 14 residues. For the CDR3, the DNA is TGTGCCACCAGTGATTTGGGCAGGAGCAATGAGCAGTTCTTC. Translation: CATSDLGRSNEQFF.

In its sample, this clonotype was seen a few times. The chain recombines TRBV28 with TRBJ2-7, with 7 bases identical to TRBD2. Germline-derived CDR1 and CDR2 are MDHEN and SYDVKM. V shed 7 bases, J shed 1 base, and the junction held 4 bases outside the gene matches. The CDR3 is 13 residues long. In DNA, the CDR3 is TGTGCCAGCATAGGGGAGGGTTCCTACGAGCAGTACTTC. Translating it yields CASIGEGSYEQYF.

The chain couples TRBV6-1 to TRBJ2-7; 11 positions match TRBD1. The CDR3 runs to 14 residues. The ends lost 7 bases at V and 9 bases at J; junction bases unmatched: 11. Germline CDR1 is MNHNS and CDR2 is SASEGT. CDR3 nucleotide sequence: TGTGCCAGCAATATTGGACAGGGGGCGGGCGTGCAGTACTTC. Translated: CASNIGQGAGVQYF.

There are many counts of this clonotype. This rearrangement joins TRBV12-3 or TRBV12-4 to TRBJ1-1; D unclear. V was clipped by 5 bases and J by 2 bases, with 12 bases between them. The CDR3 length is 14 residues. In nucleotides, the CDR3 is TGTGCCAGCAGTCCCGAGACCAGCAACACTGAAGCTTTCTTT. This codes for CASSPETSNTEAFF.

This clonotype appeared once. This may be a read error: a much more frequent sequence differs by one nucleotide. The chain is built from TRBV12-3 or TRBV12-4 and TRBJ1-1; D call uncertain. This CDR3 has 15 amino acids. V lost 6 bases to trimming and J lost 1 base, with 15 bases between them. The CDR3 sequence: CASSSSSPRNTEAFF. CDR3 sequence (DNA): TGTGCCAGCAGCTCATCCTCGCCCCGGAACACTGAAGCTTTCTTT.

The chain couples TRBV11-1 to TRBJ1-1; TRBD1 might be the D (5 bases). Trimming shortened V by 5 bases and J by 1 base, and 14 bases separated the two germline ends. Germline CDR1 and CDR2: SGHAT and FQDESV (reference sequence). The CDR3 spans 15 residues. The chain's CDR3 is CASSLSGNPNTEAFF. DNA of the CDR3: TGTGCCAGCAGCCTATCAGGGAATCCGAACACTGAAGCTTTCTTT.

The sample holds many counts of this clonotype. The rearrangement links TRBV6-1 to TRBJ1-5; tentative D call: TRBD1 (5 bases). The CDR3 totals 16 residues. Deletions cut 0 bases from V and 7 bases from J, with 16 bases between. Per the germline V gene, CDR1 is MNHNS and CDR2 is SASEGT. In DNA, the CDR3 is TGTGCCAGCAGTGAAGCCTTTCTGCGGTCAGGGCAGCCCCAGCATTTT. Translating it yields CASSEAFLRSGQPQHF.

This clonotype was seen ten or more times. The chain joins TRBV6-1 to TRBJ2-7; 12 nucleotides match TRBD1. The germline V gene encodes CDR1 MNHNS and CDR2 SASEGT. The CDR3 spans 15 residues. Losses at the gene ends were 6 bases for V and 2 bases for J; bases not matched to a gene: 5. In DNA form, the CDR3 reads TGTGCCAGCAGATCCGGGACAGGGGGCGCCTACGAGCAGTACTTC. It specifies CASRSGTGGAYEQYF.

This clonotype was counted between two and nine times. The chain is built from TRBV9 and TRBJ2-5; the match to TRBD2 covers 11 bases. The CDR3 length is 16 residues. Germline-derived CDR1 and CDR2 are SGDLS and YYNGEE. Trimming cost V 2 bases and J 4 bases; bases outside gene matches: 7. Here the CDR3 DNA reads TGTGCCAGCAGCGTTCAAGAACTAGCGGGAGCAGAGACCCAGTACTTC. Translating it yields CASSVQELAGAETQYF.

The CDR3 loop reads CSARTELNTEAFF. The CDR3 region has the DNA TGCAGTGCCAGGACAGAGTTGAACACTGAAGCTTTCTTT. The chain combines TRBV20-1 with TRBJ1-1, with a tentative D call TRBD1 (6 bases). Trimming took off 6 bases at V and 0 bases at J, with 11 bases between the two ends. From germline, CDR1 is DFQATT and CDR2 SNEGSKA (reference sequence). The CDR3 extends over 13 amino acids.

This clonotype has a count of ten or more. V gene TRBV12-3 or TRBV12-4 combines with J gene TRBJ1-5; D perhaps matches TRBD1 (5 bases). The V gene lost 4 bases and the J gene lost 6 bases, with 7 bases spanning the gap. The CDR3 has 12 residues. The CDR3 reads CASSSGRQPQHF. CDR3 nucleotides: TGTGCCAGCAGTTCGGGACGTCAGCCCCAGCATTTT.

At least ten counts were recorded for this clonotype. DNA of the CDR3: TGCAGTGCTATCAGGACAGGTTACACAGATACGCAGTATTTT. It encodes CSAIRTGYTDTQYF. V usage is TRBV20-1 and J usage is TRBJ2-3; TRBD1 agrees at 7 bases. From germline, CDR1 is DFQATT and CDR2 SNEGSKA (reference sequence). V shed 4 bases, J shed 2 bases, and the junction held 6 bases outside the gene matches. The CDR3 length is 14 residues.

This clonotype was seen many times. The chain employs TRBV7-8 and TRBJ2-1; TRBD2 matches at 8 bases. In germline, CDR1 is SGHVS, CDR2 FQNEAQ. J gave up 11 bases and V 5 bases, and 5 bases lay outside the gene matches. There are 12 residues in the CDR3. CDR3 amino acids: CASSPGTSKQFF. The CDR3 coding sequence is TGTGCCAGCAGCCCCGGGACTAGTAAGCAGTTCTTC.

This clonotype was found many times. This chain uses TRBV12-3 or TRBV12-4 with TRBJ1-2; D gene uncertain. Trimming left V 2 bases short and J 2 bases short, with 12 bases between. CDR3 length: 15 residues. The chain's CDR3 is CASSLTRVWNYGYTF. DNA for the CDR3: TGTGCCAGCAGTTTAACGAGGGTTTGGAACTATGGCTACACCTTC.

This clonotype has ten or more counts. The V call is TRBV12-3 or TRBV12-4, the J call TRBJ2-5; 8 bases fit TRBD1. The junction had 5 bases not matched to a gene; V was cut back by 1 base and J by 4 bases. The CDR3 sequence is 15 residues long. CDR3 DNA sequence: TGTGCCAGCAGTTTAGTCAGGGGGCGAAGAGAGACCCAGTACTTC. Translated, it gives CASSLVRGRRETQYF.

The chain carries TRBV20-1 and TRBJ2-1, with D possibly being TRBD1 or TRBD2 (5 bases each). Germline CDR1 is DFQATT and CDR2 is SNEGSKA (reference sequence). The germline V and J ends were trimmed by 8 bases and 15 bases, with 17 bases remaining between them. This CDR3 spans 10 amino acids. This CDR3 reads CSTLGGVPFF. As DNA, the CDR3 is TGCAGTACCCTTGGGGGAGTCCCGTTCTTC.

The chain has TRBV5-1 and TRBJ2-5; D not certain. The CDR3 runs 14 residues. Trimming removed 1 base at V and 3 bases at J, with 10 bases between. Per the germline V gene, CDR1 is SGHRS and CDR2 is YFSETQ. The CDR3 DNA reads TGCGCCAGCAGCTTGTCCACAGCTGAAGAGACCCAGTACTTC. Translating it yields CASSLSTAEETQYF. Full variable domain (remainder filled in from reference TRBV5-1 and TRBJ2-5): KAGVTQTPRYLIKTRGQQVTLSCSPISGHRSVSWYQQTPGQGLQFLFEYFSETQRNKGNFPGRFSGRQFSNSRSEMNVSTLELGDSALYLCASSLSTAEETQYFGPGTRLLVL.

This clonotype was observed at least ten times. This chain uses TRBV10-3 with TRBJ1-5, with D possibly TRBD1 on 5 matching bases. Looked up from germline, CDR1 is ENHRY and CDR2 is SYGVKD. Trimming stripped 5 bases from V and 5 bases from J, with 10 bases between. The CDR3 spans 13 residues. This CDR3 is CAISFRDDQPQHF. DNA of the CDR3: TGTGCCATCAGTTTCAGGGACGATCAGCCCCAGCATTTT.